This T cell receptor (beta chain) appears in the sequencing data of a study of cytomegalovirus exposure and HLA in healthy donors. Study summary: Earlier results showed 117 million unique TCR beta sequences derived from roughly 180 million T cells. General study results and limits: Investigators reported 164 TCR beta chains as tied to cytomegalovirus. A later analysis revealed that TCR association rates differed between HLA loci, peaking at DRB1 and bottoming out at HLA-C.

In its sample, this clone was seen a few times. Antigen specificity is unknown. Primers for the PCR totalled 60 Vbeta and 13 Jbeta. Here immunoSEQ multiplex PCR was the method, and the copy in TCRdb shows in-frame clones only, minus some. The data show about 130,000 clones, roughly 73% seen once. CDR1 and CDR2 from the germline V gene are MNHNY and SVGAGI (reference sequence). V lost 5 bases and J lost 3, with 10 bases in between. The CDR3 consists of 13 residues. At collection, donors were nominally healthy, but unrecorded immune exposures were probable. Sequenced sample: PBMCs. This chain links TRBV6-6 with TRBJ1-2, with D possibly TRBD1 on 5 matching bases. The sequence derives from a male donor in good health and CMV-seronegative. CDR3 sequence reads: CASSERGDYGYTF. In nucleotides, the CDR3 is TGTGCCAGCAGTGAGCGGGGGGACTATGGCTACACCTTC.